This T cell receptor (beta chain) comes out of a study of blood T cell repertoires in COVID-19 (dated by TCRdb to 2018 to 2020). In terms of the full investigation: Samples from collaborators originated in the United States, Italy and Spain and spanned both the acute and convalescent phases of COVID-19. The prospective study material was composed of cDNA or gDNA derived from T cells, B-cell-depleted T cells, or PBMCs. Samples were obtained from the ongoing ImmuneRACE study (first 160 participants) and from 1,200 or so subjects provided by 6 global collaborators. The repertoires were released in a freely available public database meant as a resource for research on the immune response to SARS-CoV-2. Where available, HLA class I and class II types were obtained from metadata supplied by the sample provider rather than from assay-based typing. Deeply sampled blood TCRbeta repertoires from subjects exposed to, actively infected with, or recovered from COVID-19 were included in the dataset. The sample metadata nearly always contained a de-identified subject ID, COVID-19 status, age in years and sex.

Relative to germline, V is missing 3 bases and J is missing 4 bases, with 6 bases of the junction outside any gene match. The CDR3 numbers 15 residues from cysteine through phenylalanine. The read is trimmed to its CDR3 DNA, 45 bases read in frame from base 1. CDR1 and CDR2, per the germline V gene (reference sequence), are LGHDT and YNNKEL. The immunoSEQ Assay, a bias-controlled multiplex PCR, was used to amplify TCRbeta CDR3 regions from genomic DNA. For the original study's pipeline: The number of nucleated cells in each sample was estimated from the amplification of reference gene primers within the assay. To quantify the absolute abundance of each unique TCRbeta CDR3 rearrangement, sequence reads were collapsed and filtered. For each sample, productive Simpson clonality was calculated as the square root of Simpson's diversity index across productive rearrangements. Held by TCRdb, this immuneACCESS table contains in-frame sequences only and omits some clones. Under half of the omission traces to an unresolved V gene where checked; the cause of the rest is unknown. Clone size and the V and J calls come from that table; the DNA yielded D and trimming. In all, the sample holds some 120,000 clones, and 70% to 90% of those were seen once. The ten largest clones represent approximately 8% of the sample.

Whole blood was collected in K2EDTA tubes by collaborating institutions according to the institutions' own protocols. Collaborator samples were shipped for TCRbeta analysis as frozen whole blood, isolated PBMCs, or DNA extracted from either sample type. A note on this clone: Its specific antigen is unknown. Base qualities are not provided; no much larger clone lies one nucleotide away.

On the study overall, not on this receptor specifically: The quantity of clinical and demographic metadata differed by source and by participant and was supplied without curation.

Sequencing was done on a sample of peripheral blood. The V gene is TRBV3-1 (or the pseudogene TRBV3-2) and the J gene is TRBJ2-7; the junction holds 10 bases that match TRBD1. This TCR derives from a man over 45 with acute or convalescent COVID-19. The CDR3 region reads CASSQSDRGLYEQYF. The DNA sequence is given as TGTGCCAGCAGCCAGTCCGACAGGGGGCTTTACGAGCAGTACTTC.